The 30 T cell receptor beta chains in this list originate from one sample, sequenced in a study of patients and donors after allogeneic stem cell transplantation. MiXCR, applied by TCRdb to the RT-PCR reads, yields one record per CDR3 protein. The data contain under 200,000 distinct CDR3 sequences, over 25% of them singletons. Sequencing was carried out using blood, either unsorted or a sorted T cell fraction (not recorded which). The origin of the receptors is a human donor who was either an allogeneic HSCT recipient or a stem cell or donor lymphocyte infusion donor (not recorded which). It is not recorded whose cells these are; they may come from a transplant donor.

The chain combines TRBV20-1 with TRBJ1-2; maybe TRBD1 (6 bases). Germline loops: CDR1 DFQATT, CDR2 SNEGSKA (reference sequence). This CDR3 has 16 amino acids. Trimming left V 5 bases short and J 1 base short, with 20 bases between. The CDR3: CSALADRGRVNYGYTF. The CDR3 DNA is TGCAGTGCTTTGGCGGACAGAGGCCGCGTTAACTATGGCTACACCTTC.

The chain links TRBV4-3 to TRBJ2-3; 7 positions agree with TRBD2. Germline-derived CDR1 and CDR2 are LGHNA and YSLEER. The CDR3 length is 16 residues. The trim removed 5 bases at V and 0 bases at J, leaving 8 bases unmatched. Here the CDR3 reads CASSETGGGSTDTQYF. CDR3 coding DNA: TGCGCCAGCAGCGAAACGGGAGGCGGAAGCACAGATACGCAGTATTTT.

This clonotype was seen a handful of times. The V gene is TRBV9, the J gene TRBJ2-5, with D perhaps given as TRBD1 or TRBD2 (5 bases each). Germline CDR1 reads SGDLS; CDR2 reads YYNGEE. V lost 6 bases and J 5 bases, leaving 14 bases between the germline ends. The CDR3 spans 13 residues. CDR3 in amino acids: CASTRDLQETQYF. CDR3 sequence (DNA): TGTGCCAGCACCCGGGACCTCCAGGAGACCCAGTACTTC.

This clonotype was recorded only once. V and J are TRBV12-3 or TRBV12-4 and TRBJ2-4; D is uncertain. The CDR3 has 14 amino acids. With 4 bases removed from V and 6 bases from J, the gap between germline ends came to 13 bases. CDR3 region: CASSYVGSLNIQYF. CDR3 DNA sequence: TGTGCCAGCAGTTACGTGGGAAGTTTAAACATTCAGTACTTC.

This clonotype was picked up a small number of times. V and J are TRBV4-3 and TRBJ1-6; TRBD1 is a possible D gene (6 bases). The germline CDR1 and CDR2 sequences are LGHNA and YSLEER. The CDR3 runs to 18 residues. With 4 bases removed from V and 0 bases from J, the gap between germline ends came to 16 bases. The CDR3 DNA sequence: TGCGCCAGCAGCCTCGAAACAGGGACTAGCTCCTATAATTCACCCCTCCACTTT. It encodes CASSLETGTSSYNSPLHF.

CDR3 in DNA: TGTGCCAGCAGAACAGGGGTTGAGCAGTTCTTC. It codes for CASRTGVEQFF. V usage is TRBV12-3 or TRBV12-4 and J usage is TRBJ2-1, with TRBD1 identical over 7 bases. V trimming: 6 bases; J trimming: 9 bases; junction bases outside the gene matches: 2. The CDR3 loop spans 11 amino acids.

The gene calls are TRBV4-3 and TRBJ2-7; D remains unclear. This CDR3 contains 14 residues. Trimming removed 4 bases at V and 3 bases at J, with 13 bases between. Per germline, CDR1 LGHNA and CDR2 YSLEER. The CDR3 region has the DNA TGCGCCAGCAGCCCTGACCGGTACTACTACGAGCAGTACTTC. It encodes CASSPDRYYYEQYF.

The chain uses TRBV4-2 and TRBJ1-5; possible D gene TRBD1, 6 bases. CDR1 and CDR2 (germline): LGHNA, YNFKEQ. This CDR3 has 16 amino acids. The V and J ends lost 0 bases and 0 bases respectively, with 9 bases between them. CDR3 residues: CASSQDRTDSNQPQHF. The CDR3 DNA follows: TGTGCCAGCAGCCAAGATAGGACAGATAGCAATCAGCCCCAGCATTTT.

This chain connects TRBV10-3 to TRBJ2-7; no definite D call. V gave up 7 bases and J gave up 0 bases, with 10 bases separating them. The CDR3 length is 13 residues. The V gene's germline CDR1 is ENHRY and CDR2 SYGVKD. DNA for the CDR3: TGTGCCATCAAATTTGCGGCCTCCTACGAGCAGTACTTC. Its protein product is CAIKFAASYEQYF.

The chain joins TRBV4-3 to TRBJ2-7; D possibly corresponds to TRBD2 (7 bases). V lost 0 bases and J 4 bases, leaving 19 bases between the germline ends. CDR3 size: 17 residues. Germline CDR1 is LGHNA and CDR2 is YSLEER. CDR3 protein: CASSQDWGRGGSYEQYF. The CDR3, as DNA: TGCGCCAGCAGCCAAGATTGGGGCAGGGGCGGGAGTTACGAGCAGTACTTC.

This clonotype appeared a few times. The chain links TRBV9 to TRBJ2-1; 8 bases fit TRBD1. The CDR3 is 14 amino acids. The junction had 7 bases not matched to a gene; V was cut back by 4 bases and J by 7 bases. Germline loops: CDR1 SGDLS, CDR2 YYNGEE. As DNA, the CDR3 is TGTGCCAGCAGCTCAGACAGGGGAGGAAATGAGCAGTTCTTC. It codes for CASSSDRGGNEQFF.

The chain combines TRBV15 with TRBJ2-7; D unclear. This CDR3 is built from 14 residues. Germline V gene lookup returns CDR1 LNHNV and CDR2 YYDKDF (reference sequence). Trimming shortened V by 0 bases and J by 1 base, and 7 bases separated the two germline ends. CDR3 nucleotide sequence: TGTGCCACCAGCAGAGATATGGGATCCTACGAGCAGTACTTC. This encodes CATSRDMGSYEQYF.

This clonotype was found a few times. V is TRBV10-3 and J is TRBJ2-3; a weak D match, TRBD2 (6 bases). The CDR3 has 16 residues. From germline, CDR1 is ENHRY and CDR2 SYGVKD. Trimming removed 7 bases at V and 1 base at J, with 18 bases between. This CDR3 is CAIKGPAERGTDTQYF. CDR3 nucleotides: TGTGCCATCAAAGGGCCGGCCGAGCGGGGCACAGATACGCAGTATTTT.

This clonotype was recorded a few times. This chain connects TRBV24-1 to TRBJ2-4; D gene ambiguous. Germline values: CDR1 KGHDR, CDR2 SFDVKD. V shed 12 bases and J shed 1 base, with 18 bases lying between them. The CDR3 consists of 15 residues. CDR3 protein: CAATSRNGAKNIQYF. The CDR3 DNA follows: TGTGCCGCTACGAGCCGGAATGGGGCCAAAAACATTCAGTACTTC.

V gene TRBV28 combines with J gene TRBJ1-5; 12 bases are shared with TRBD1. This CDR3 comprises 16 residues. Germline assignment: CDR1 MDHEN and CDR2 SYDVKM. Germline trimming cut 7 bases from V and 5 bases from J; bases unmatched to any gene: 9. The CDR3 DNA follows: TGTGCCAGCACCCTAGGGGGGACAGGGGGCTATCAGCCCCAGCATTTT. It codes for CASTLGGTGGYQPQHF.

The CDR3 DNA reads TGCGCCAGCAGCTTTCGCGACACCGGGGAGCTGTTTTTT. This sequence encodes CASSFRDTGELFF. V and J are TRBV5-1 and TRBJ2-2; D unclear. Germline CDR1 SGHRS, CDR2 YFSETQ. V was trimmed by 2 bases and J by 3 bases, leaving 5 bases between them. The CDR3 extends over 13 amino acids.

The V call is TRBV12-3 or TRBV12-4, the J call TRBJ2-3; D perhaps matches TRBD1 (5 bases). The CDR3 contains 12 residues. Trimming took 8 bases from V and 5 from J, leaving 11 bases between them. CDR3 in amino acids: CASGRGIDTQYF. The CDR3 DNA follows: TGTGCCAGCGGTAGGGGTATAGATACGCAGTATTTT.

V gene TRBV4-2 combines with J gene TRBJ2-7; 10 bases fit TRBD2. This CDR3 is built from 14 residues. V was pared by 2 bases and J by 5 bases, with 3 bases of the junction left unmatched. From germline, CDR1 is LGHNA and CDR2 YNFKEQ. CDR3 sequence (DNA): TGTGCCAGCAGCCAAAGTACTAGCGGGAACGAGCAGTACTTC. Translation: CASSQSTSGNEQYF.

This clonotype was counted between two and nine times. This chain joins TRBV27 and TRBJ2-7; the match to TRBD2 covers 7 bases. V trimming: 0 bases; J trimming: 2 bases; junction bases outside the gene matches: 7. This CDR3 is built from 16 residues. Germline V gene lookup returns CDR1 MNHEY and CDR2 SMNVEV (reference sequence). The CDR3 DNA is TGTGCCAGCAGTTTATCGGCCCAGCGGGGCACCTACGAGCAGTACTTC. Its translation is CASSLSAQRGTYEQYF.

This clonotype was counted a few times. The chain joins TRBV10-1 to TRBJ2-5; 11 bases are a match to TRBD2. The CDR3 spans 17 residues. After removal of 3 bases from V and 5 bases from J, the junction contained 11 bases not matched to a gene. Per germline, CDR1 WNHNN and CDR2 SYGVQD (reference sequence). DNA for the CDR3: TGCGCCAGCAGTGAAGCAGGGACTAGCGGACGGGGGGAGACCCAGTACTTC. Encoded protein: CASSEAGTSGRGETQYF.

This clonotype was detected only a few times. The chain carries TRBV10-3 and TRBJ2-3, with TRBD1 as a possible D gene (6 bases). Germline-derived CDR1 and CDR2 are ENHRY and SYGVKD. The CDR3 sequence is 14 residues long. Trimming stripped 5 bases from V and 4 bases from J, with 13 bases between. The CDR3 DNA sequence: TGTGCCATCAGTCAACAGGGTTGGGCAGATACGCAGTATTTT. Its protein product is CAISQQGWADTQYF.

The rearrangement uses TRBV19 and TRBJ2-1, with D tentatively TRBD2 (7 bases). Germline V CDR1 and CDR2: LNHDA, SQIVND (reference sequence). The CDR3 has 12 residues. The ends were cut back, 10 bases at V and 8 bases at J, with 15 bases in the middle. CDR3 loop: CAIDTGRDEQFF. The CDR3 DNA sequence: TGTGCCATTGACACAGGGAGGGATGAGCAGTTCTTC.

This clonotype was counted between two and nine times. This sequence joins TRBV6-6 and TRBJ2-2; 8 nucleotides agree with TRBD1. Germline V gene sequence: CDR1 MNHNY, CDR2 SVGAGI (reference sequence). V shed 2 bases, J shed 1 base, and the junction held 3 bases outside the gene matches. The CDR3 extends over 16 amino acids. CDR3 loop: CASSYPGQGNTGELFF. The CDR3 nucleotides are TGTGCCAGCAGTTACCCTGGACAGGGGAACACCGGGGAGCTGTTTTTT.

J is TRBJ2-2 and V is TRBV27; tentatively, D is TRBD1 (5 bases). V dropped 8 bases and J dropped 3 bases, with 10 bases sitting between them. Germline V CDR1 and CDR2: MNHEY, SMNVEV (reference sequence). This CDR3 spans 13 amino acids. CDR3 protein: CASLGADTGELFF. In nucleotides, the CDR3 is TGTGCCAGCCTTGGGGCGGACACCGGGGAGCTGTTTTTT.

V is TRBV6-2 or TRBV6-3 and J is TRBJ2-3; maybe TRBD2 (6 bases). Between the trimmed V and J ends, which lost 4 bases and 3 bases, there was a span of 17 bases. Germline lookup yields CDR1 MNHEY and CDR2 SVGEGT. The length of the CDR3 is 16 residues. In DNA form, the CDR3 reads TGTGCCAGCAGTTCCCCCCACCGGGAGAGTACAGATACGCAGTATTTT. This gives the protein CASSSPHRESTDTQYF.

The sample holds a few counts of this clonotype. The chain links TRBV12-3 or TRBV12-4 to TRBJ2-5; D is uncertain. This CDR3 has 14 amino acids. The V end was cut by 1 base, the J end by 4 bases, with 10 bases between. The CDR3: CASSLVTVGETQYF. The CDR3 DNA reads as TGTGCCAGCAGTTTAGTCACTGTGGGAGAGACCCAGTACTTC.

This chain's CDR3 is CSVPEGFGFDTQYF. For the CDR3, the DNA is TGCAGCGTCCCGGAGGGGTTTGGGTTCGATACGCAGTATTTT. The chain is built from TRBV29-1 and TRBJ2-3, with D possibly matching TRBD2 (6 bases). The length of the CDR3 is 14 residues. CDR1 SQVTM and CDR2 ANQGSEA come from the germline V gene. V was pared by 6 bases and J by 6 bases, with 19 bases between.

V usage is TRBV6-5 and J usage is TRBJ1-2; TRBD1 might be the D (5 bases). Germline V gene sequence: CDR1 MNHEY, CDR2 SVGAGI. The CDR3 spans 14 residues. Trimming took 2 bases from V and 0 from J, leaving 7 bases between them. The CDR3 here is CASSYDSSNYGYTF. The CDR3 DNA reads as TGTGCCAGCAGTTACGACAGTTCTAACTATGGCTACACCTTC.

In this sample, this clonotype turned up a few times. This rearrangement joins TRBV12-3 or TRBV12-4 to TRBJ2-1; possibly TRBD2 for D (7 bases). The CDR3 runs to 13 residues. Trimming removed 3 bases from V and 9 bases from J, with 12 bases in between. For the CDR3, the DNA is TGTGCCAGCAGTTTGGGGGGGGCTGGTGAGCAGTTCTTC. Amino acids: CASSLGGAGEQFF.

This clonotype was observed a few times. As DNA, the CDR3 is TGTGCCAGCAGTGAATACTTCGGACAGGGGGATGACTATGGCTACACCTTC. Translated, it gives CASSEYFGQGDDYGYTF. The rearrangement joins TRBV25-1 to TRBJ1-2, with TRBD1 identical over 10 bases. The CDR3 totals 17 residues. Losses at the gene ends were 0 bases for V and 3 bases for J; bases not matched to a gene: 7. Germline V CDR1 and CDR2: MGHDK, SYGVNS.